One and the same sample provided the 20 T cell receptor beta chains below, sequenced in a study of blood T cell repertoires in COVID-19. The protocol was immunoSEQ multiplex PCR, while the TCRdb copy is restricted to in-frame clones and leaves out a portion. The data show 45,000 to 60,000 clones, around 85% seen once. Input material: peripheral blood. The receptors originated from a human donor in a cohort sampled during active COVID-19.

This sequence joins TRBV9 and TRBJ1-2; the match to TRBD1 covers 7 bases. Germline values: CDR1 SGDLS, CDR2 YYNGEE. The junction had 13 bases not matched to a gene; V was cut back by 3 bases and J by 8 bases. The CDR3 contains 15 residues. CDR3 residues: CASSATQNRGGGYTF. In DNA, the CDR3 is TGTGCCAGCAGCGCCACCCAAAACAGGGGCGGGGGCTACACCTTC.

The chain recombines TRBV27 with TRBJ1-4, with D maybe TRBD1 (6 bases). The CDR3 length is 17 residues. CDR1 and CDR2 from the germline V gene are MNHEY and SMNVEV (reference sequence). V lost 5 bases and J lost 3, with 19 bases in between. CDR3 nucleotides: TGTGCCAGCAGTCCCCTGGGGGGGGCGCCGGCTAATGAAAAACTGTTTTTT. This sequence encodes CASSPLGGAPANEKLFF. Combining the CDR3 with reference TRBV27 and TRBJ1-4 gives the whole variable domain EAQVTQNPRYLITVTGKKLTVTCSQNMNHEYMSWYRQDPGLGLRQIYYSMNVEVTDKGDVPEGYKVSRKEKRNFPLILESPSPNQTSLYFCASSPLGGAPANEKLFFGSGTQLSVL.

This sequence joins TRBV18 and TRBJ2-7, with a possible D match to TRBD1 (5 bases). V dropped 0 bases and J dropped 5 bases, with 11 bases sitting between them. Germline loops: CDR1 KGHSH, CDR2 LQKENI. The CDR3 has 14 amino acids. Written as DNA, the CDR3 is TGTGCCAGCTCACCACCAAACAGGCCCAACGAGCAGTACTTC. Its protein product is CASSPPNRPNEQYF.

The rearrangement uses TRBV5-4 and TRBJ2-5; TRBD2 agrees at 10 bases. Germline assignment: CDR1 SGHNT and CDR2 YYREEE (reference sequence). With V trimmed by 3 bases and J by 2 bases, 7 bases remained unmatched. This CDR3 is built from 16 residues. The CDR3 nucleotides are TGTGCCAGCAGCTCAGCGGGGGGGCAACGACAAGAGACCCAGTACTTC. Translation: CASSSAGGQRQETQYF.

This sequence joins TRBV18 and TRBJ1-3; 10 nucleotides align to TRBD1. V shed 4 bases, J shed 3 bases, and the junction held 3 bases outside the gene matches. The CDR3 is made up of 15 amino acids. Germline V gives CDR1 KGHSH, CDR2 LQKENI. The CDR3: CASSRGQGFGNTIYF. The CDR3 DNA reads TGTGCCAGCTCACGGGGACAGGGGTTTGGAAACACCATATATTTT.

The V call is TRBV6-5, the J call TRBJ1-4; no firm D call. Trimming stripped 0 bases from V and 5 bases from J, with 10 bases between. The V gene's germline CDR1 is MNHEY and CDR2 SVGAGI. This CDR3 is 15 amino acids long. This CDR3 is CASSYSPDLNEKLFF. DNA of the CDR3: TGTGCCAGCAGTTACTCCCCGGACTTAAATGAAAAACTGTTTTTT.

This clone was recorded a few times. This chain joins TRBV3-1 (or the pseudogene TRBV3-2) and TRBJ1-6; D is uncertain. Trimming cost V 1 base and J 6 bases, with 7 bases left between them. Germline-derived CDR1 and CDR2 are LGHDT and YNNKEL (reference sequence). The CDR3 sequence is 14 residues long. The CDR3 is CASSQGGGNSPLHF. Written as DNA, the CDR3 is TGTGCCAGCAGCCAAGGGGGAGGTAATTCACCCCTCCACTTT.

The V gene is TRBV25-1, the J gene TRBJ1-1; perhaps TRBD1 as D (5 bases). Trimming shortened V by 6 bases and J by 5 bases, and 22 bases separated the two germline ends. Germline values: CDR1 MGHDK, CDR2 SYGVNS. There are 16 residues in the CDR3. The CDR3 region has the DNA TGTGCCAGCAGCCCCCGCGGGGTGGGGGGTAGAACTGAAGCTTTCTTT. Translated: CASSPRGVGGRTEAFF.

The chain has TRBV11-2 and TRBJ1-2, with 10 positions matching TRBD1. V gave up 5 bases and J gave up 0 bases; unmatched junction bases: 12. This CDR3 comprises 18 residues. Germline values: CDR1 SGHAT, CDR2 FQNNGV. The CDR3 reads CASSHPPGQGTANYGYTF. The CDR3 DNA reads TGTGCCAGCAGCCACCCCCCGGGACAGGGGACAGCTAACTATGGCTACACCTTC.

The V call is TRBV3-1 (or the pseudogene TRBV3-2), the J call TRBJ1-5; 8 bases map to TRBD1. The CDR3 loop spans 16 amino acids. Looked up from germline, CDR1 is LGHDT and CDR2 is YNNKEL (reference sequence). V trimming: 4 bases; J trimming: 3 bases; junction bases outside the gene matches: 8. CDR3 in amino acids: CASSPSTGALNQPQHF. The CDR3 DNA reads as TGTGCCAGCAGCCCCTCGACAGGGGCCCTCAATCAGCCCCAGCATTTT.

The V gene is TRBV28, the J gene TRBJ1-5; 11 bases line up with TRBD1. J lost 5 bases, V lost 5 bases, and 5 bases had no gene match. CDR3 length equals 15 residues. CDR1 and CDR2 from the germline V gene are MDHEN and SYDVKM. Here the CDR3 reads CASSPRDRGYQPQHF. The DNA of the CDR3 is TGTGCCAGCAGTCCCCGGGACAGGGGGTATCAGCCCCAGCATTTT. Drawing the rest from reference TRBV28 and TRBJ1-5, the complete variable domain is DVKVTQSSRYLVKRTGEKVFLECVQDMDHENMFWYRQDPGLGLRLIYFSYDVKMKEKGDIPEGYSVSREKKERFSLILESASTNQTSMYLCASSPRDRGYQPQHFGDGTRLSIL.

The V and J genes are TRBV5-1 and TRBJ1-1; TRBD1 matches at 9 bases. The germline V gene encodes CDR1 SGHRS and CDR2 YFSETQ. With 2 bases clipped from V and 5 bases from J, the junction kept 4 bases outside the gene matches. The CDR3 loop spans 14 amino acids. The CDR3 DNA follows: TGCGCCAGCAGCTTTACAGGGGGCGGAACTGAAGCTTTCTTT. It yields the protein CASSFTGGGTEAFF. Variable domain in full (rest from reference TRBV5-1 and TRBJ1-1): KAGVTQTPRYLIKTRGQQVTLSCSPISGHRSVSWYQQTPGQGLQFLFEYFSETQRNKGNFPGRFSGRQFSNSRSEMNVSTLELGDSALYLCASSFTGGGTEAFFGQGTRLTVV.

For the CDR3, the DNA is TGCGCCAGCAGCTTGGGTGGCGGGAGAGGCAATGAGCAGTTCTTC. Amino acid sequence: CASSLGGGRGNEQFF. This rearrangement joins TRBV5-1 to TRBJ2-1; TRBD2 matches at 7 bases. The V segment lost 0 bases and the J segment 6 bases; nucleotides outside the gene matches: 6. Germline V gene sequence: CDR1 SGHRS, CDR2 YFSETQ. The CDR3 loop spans 15 amino acids.

The chain is built from TRBV30 and TRBJ2-7; possibly TRBD2 for D (7 bases). V shed 4 bases and J shed 3 bases, with 13 bases lying between them. The CDR3 runs to 13 residues. CDR1 and CDR2 (germline): GTSNPN, SVGIG (reference sequence). The CDR3 coding sequence is TGTGCCTGGAATCGAGGGGGGGACTACGAGCAGTACTTC. Protein: CAWNRGGDYEQYF.

This sequence joins TRBV29-1 and TRBJ1-4; D is undetermined. CDR1 SQVTM and CDR2 ANQGSEA come from the germline V gene. Between the trimmed V and J ends, which lost 0 bases and 0 bases, there was a span of 5 bases. The CDR3 has 14 amino acids. The CDR3 DNA sequence: TGCAGCGTTGAAGATCCGGCAACTAATGAAAAACTGTTTTTT. The encoded protein is CSVEDPATNEKLFF. The whole variable domain, filled in from reference TRBV29-1 and TRBJ1-4, reads SAVISQKPSRDICQRGTSLTIQCQVDSQVTMMFWYRQQPGQSLTLIATANQGSEATYESGFVIDKFPISRPNLTFSTLTVSNMSPEDSSIYLCSVEDPATNEKLFFGSGTQLSVL.

This chain connects TRBV5-1 to TRBJ2-1, with 8 bases matching TRBD2. The length of the CDR3 is 17 residues. Per germline, CDR1 SGHRS and CDR2 YFSETQ. Losses at the gene ends were 2 bases for V and 3 bases for J; bases not matched to a gene: 10. The DNA of the CDR3 is TGCGCCAGCAGCTTTGGACTAGCCCTAGTCAGCTACAATGAGCAGTTCTTC. As protein: CASSFGLALVSYNEQFF.

This chain links TRBV5-1 with TRBJ1-2; D gene unclear. Trimming removed 4 bases at V and 3 bases at J, with 4 bases between. Germline V CDR1 and CDR2: SGHRS, YFSETQ. This CDR3 is built from 11 residues. CDR3 sequence (DNA): TGCGCCAGCAGCGAGGACTATGGCTACACCTTC. Protein sequence: CASSEDYGYTF.

The gene calls are TRBV7-8 and TRBJ1-4; 10 bases map to TRBD1. Trimming at V came to 5 bases and at J to 5 bases, leaving 5 bases not matched to a gene. CDR1 is SGHVS and CDR2 is FQNEAQ in the germline V gene. The CDR3 extends over 15 amino acids. The CDR3 reads CASSGPTGGNEKLFF. The CDR3 coding sequence is TGTGCCAGCAGCGGACCGACAGGGGGCAATGAAAAACTGTTTTTT.

The chain joins TRBV28 to TRBJ1-6, with D possibly being TRBD1 (6 bases). Between the trimmed V and J ends, which lost 6 bases and 12 bases, there was a span of 12 bases. CDR3 length: 12 amino acids. CDR1 and CDR2 (germline): MDHEN, SYDVKM. The CDR3 here is CASRPQGGPLHF. CDR3 bases: TGTGCCAGCAGGCCTCAAGGGGGACCCCTCCACTTT. The full variable domain, rest sourced from reference TRBV28 and TRBJ1-6, is DVKVTQSSRYLVKRTGEKVFLECVQDMDHENMFWYRQDPGLGLRLIYFSYDVKMKEKGDIPEGYSVSREKKERFSLILESASTNQTSMYLCASRPQGGPLHFGNGTRLTVT.

This chain connects TRBV15 to TRBJ1-2; D is possibly TRBD1 (5 bases). V gave up 2 bases and J gave up 4 bases, with 14 bases separating them. CDR3 size: 15 residues. CDR1 is LNHNV and CDR2 is YYDKDF in the germline V gene (reference sequence). In DNA form, the CDR3 reads TGTGCCACCAGCAGAAGTGGGGGAGGGACCTATGGCTACACCTTC. Translation gives CATSRSGGGTYGYTF.